This TCR beta chain was sequenced in a study of cytomegalovirus exposure and HLA in healthy donors. PCR primers comprised 60 Vbeta and 13 Jbeta primers. The data were produced by immunoSEQ multiplex PCR, yet TCRdb's version contains in-frame clones alone and is incomplete. Counted here are about 150,000 clones, 70% to 80% occurring once; the ten biggest clones make up 2% to 2.5%. The sequencing sample was made of PBMCs. This receptor was taken from a man aged 30-40 years in good health and CMV-seronegative.

DNA of the CDR3: TGTGCCAGCAGCCCCACGGGAAATCCCCGGGGAGATACGCAGTATTTT. Translation: CASSPTGNPRGDTQYF. This chain joins TRBV9 and TRBJ2-3, with TRBD2 as a possible D gene (5 bases). The ends were cut back, 4 bases at V and 5 bases at J, with 20 bases in the middle. Germline CDR1 and CDR2: SGDLS and YYNGEE. This CDR3 has 16 amino acids.